This T cell receptor beta chain appears in the sequencing data of a study of beta chain features in type 1 diabetes. V was clipped by 4 bases and J by 4 bases, with 20 bases between them. This CDR3 has 16 residues. Germline assignment: CDR1 KGHSH and CDR2 LQKENI. As concerns this clone: No antigen is known for it.

Overall study findings and caveats: Moderately but significantly shorter TCRB CDR3s were found in Type 1 diabetes patients in all four CD4+ subsets.

cDNA synthesis used the whole RNA isolate, giving expressed TCRB sequences. The data were produced by immunoSEQ multiplex PCR, yet TCRdb's version contains in-frame clones alone and is incomplete. The top ten clones hold roughly 0.54% of a sample with a few hundred thousand clones, 9.5% to 10% of them seen once. The source material was central memory CD4+ T cells from blood. The chain employs TRBV18 and TRBJ2-7, with D maybe TRBD1 (6 bases). This TCR was sampled from a man aged 25 to 40 with type 1 diabetes. The CDR3 spells CASSRGLQGMRYEQYF. CDR3 bases: TGTGCCAGCTCACGCGGCCTCCAGGGGATGAGGTACGAGCAGTACTTC.